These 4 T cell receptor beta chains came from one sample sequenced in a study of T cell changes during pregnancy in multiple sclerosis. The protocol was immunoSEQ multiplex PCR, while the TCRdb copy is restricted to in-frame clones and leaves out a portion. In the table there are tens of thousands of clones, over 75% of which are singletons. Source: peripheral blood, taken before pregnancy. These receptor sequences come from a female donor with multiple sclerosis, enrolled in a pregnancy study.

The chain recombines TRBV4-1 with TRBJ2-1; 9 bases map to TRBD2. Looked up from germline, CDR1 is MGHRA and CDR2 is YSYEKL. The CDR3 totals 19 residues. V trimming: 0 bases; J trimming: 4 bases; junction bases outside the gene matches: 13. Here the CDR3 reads CASSQEGGISGGKYNEQFF. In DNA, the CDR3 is TGCGCCAGCAGCCAAGAGGGGGGAATCAGCGGGGGGAAGTACAATGAGCAGTTCTTC.

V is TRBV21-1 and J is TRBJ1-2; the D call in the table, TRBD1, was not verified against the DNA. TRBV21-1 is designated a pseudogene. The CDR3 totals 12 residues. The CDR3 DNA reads TGTGCCAGCATCGACAGGGCTGACAGCTACACCTTC. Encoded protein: CASIDRADSYTF.

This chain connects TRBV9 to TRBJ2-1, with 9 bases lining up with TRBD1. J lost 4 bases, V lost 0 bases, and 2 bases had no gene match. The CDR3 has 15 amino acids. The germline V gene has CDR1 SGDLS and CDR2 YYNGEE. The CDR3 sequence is CASSVVTGGYNEQFF. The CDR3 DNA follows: TGTGCCAGCAGCGTAGTGACAGGGGGATACAATGAGCAGTTCTTC. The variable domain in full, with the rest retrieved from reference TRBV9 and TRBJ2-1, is DSGVTQTPKHLITATGQRVTLRCSPRSGDLSVYWYQQSLDQGLQFLIQYYNGEERAKGNILERFSAQQFPDLHSELNLSSLELGDSALYFCASSVVTGGYNEQFFGPGTRLTVL.

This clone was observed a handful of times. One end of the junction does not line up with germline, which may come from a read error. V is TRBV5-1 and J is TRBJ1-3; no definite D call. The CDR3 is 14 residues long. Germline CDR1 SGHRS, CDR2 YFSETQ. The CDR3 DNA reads TGCGCCAGCAGATTGGCCGGGTTAGGAAACACCATATATTTT. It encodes CASRLAGLGNTIYF.